One sample yielded the 15 T cell receptor beta chains listed below, sequenced in a study of blood T cell repertoires in COVID-19 (dated by TCRdb to the early 2020s). The library was prepared using the immunoSEQ multiplex PCR assay. The source is immuneACCESS, and TCRdb retained only in-frame sequences with V and J called. Part of the clones is not carried over; for the studies checked, unresolved V genes explain less than half of this, and the remainder is unexplained. The table for this sample lists 240,000 or so clones; about 86% of them were counted only once. The ten largest account for approximately 9.4% of the sample. Sequences were obtained from peripheral blood. Receptors originate from a woman aged 80 or over with acute or convalescent COVID-19.

The chain combines TRBV3-1 (or the pseudogene TRBV3-2) with TRBJ2-7, with 10 nucleotides matching TRBD2. Germline CDR1 LGHDT, CDR2 YNNKEL (reference sequence). The CDR3 has 15 amino acids. The V gene end was trimmed by 5 bases and the J gene end by 2 bases; junction bases not matched to a gene: 6. The CDR3 region is CASSALAGPTYEQYF. CDR3 nucleotides: TGTGCCAGCAGCGCACTAGCGGGGCCCACCTACGAGCAGTACTTC.

The chain carries TRBV6-5 and TRBJ2-2; D is possibly TRBD2 (6 bases). CDR3 length: 15 residues. Germline V gene sequence: CDR1 MNHEY, CDR2 SVGAGI. V was clipped by 5 bases and J by 5 bases, with 15 bases between them. The CDR3 region is CASSLSPGRTGELFF. The CDR3 DNA is TGTGCCAGCAGTCTTTCTCCAGGGAGGACCGGGGAGCTGTTTTTT.

This rearrangement joins TRBV7-3 to TRBJ1-5, with D uncertain. The CDR3 contains 13 residues. Germline V gene data show CDR1 as SGHTA and CDR2 as FQGTGA. The germline V and J ends were trimmed by 2 bases and 5 bases, with 7 bases remaining between them. CDR3 nucleotides: TGTGCCAGCAGCTTAGCCGCGGATCAGCCCCAGCATTTT. Residues: CASSLAADQPQHF. Filled out from reference TRBV7-3 and TRBJ1-5, the complete variable domain reads GAGVSQTPSNKVTEKGKYVELRCDPISGHTALYWYRQSLGQGPEFLIYFQGTGAADDSGLPNDRFFAVRPEGSVSTLKIQRTERGDSAVYLCASSLAADQPQHFGDGTRLSIL.

The chain combines TRBV5-5 with TRBJ2-1; TRBD1 matches 7 bases. This CDR3 has 13 residues. Unmatched junction bases numbered 2, after V lost 4 bases and J lost 4 bases. CDR1 SGHKS and CDR2 YYEKEE come from the germline V gene (reference sequence). The CDR3 reads CASSRDSYNEQFF. The CDR3 DNA reads as TGTGCCAGCAGCCGGGACAGTTACAATGAGCAGTTCTTC.

This sequence joins TRBV3-1 (or the pseudogene TRBV3-2) and TRBJ1-1, with 7 bases fitting TRBD1. J was trimmed by 5 bases and V by 2 bases; bases with no gene match: 8. CDR3 length: 15 residues. Germline V gene lookup returns CDR1 LGHDT and CDR2 YNNKEL (reference sequence). The CDR3 is CASSQRARGDTEAFF. DNA of the CDR3: TGTGCCAGCAGCCAAAGGGCCAGGGGGGATACTGAAGCTTTCTTT.

Details on this clone: A much larger clone lies a single base off, so this may be a read error. The V and J genes are TRBV6-5 and TRBJ1-5; D perhaps matches TRBD1 (6 bases). CDR1 is MNHEY and CDR2 is SVGAGI in the germline V gene. V lost 6 bases and J lost 2, with 11 bases in between. CDR3 length equals 14 residues. The CDR3 bases are TGTGCCAGCAGCACAGGGAAAGGCAATCAGCCCCAGCATTTT. Translating gives CASSTGKGNQPQHF.

The chain employs TRBV5-1 and TRBJ1-2, with TRBD1 matching 11 bases. The junction had 5 bases not matched to a gene; V was cut back by 3 bases and J by 1 base. Germline values: CDR1 SGHRS, CDR2 YFSETQ. The CDR3 is made up of 16 amino acids. The CDR3: CASSSRTGGFNYGYTF. In nucleotides, the CDR3 is TGCGCCAGCAGCTCCCGGACAGGGGGCTTTAACTATGGCTACACCTTC.

The chain employs TRBV18 and TRBJ1-5; D is unresolved. The ends were cut back, 1 base at V and 1 base at J, with 8 bases in the middle. Germline CDR1 KGHSH, CDR2 LQKENI. This CDR3 contains 15 residues. CDR3 residues: CASSPQWASNQPQHF. DNA for the CDR3: TGTGCCAGCTCACCACAGTGGGCGAGCAATCAGCCCCAGCATTTT.

This clone occurred a few times. The chain carries TRBV7-3 and TRBJ1-2; the D gene is possibly TRBD1 (6 bases). Germline values: CDR1 SGHTA, CDR2 FQGTGA. The CDR3 length is 15 residues. V was pared by 5 bases and J by 3 bases, with 16 bases between. The CDR3 coding sequence is TGTGCCAGCAGCCCAACAGGGAACTGGGACTATGGCTACACCTTC. As protein: CASSPTGNWDYGYTF.

The chain joins TRBV6-5 to TRBJ1-1, with 9 bases identical to TRBD1. This CDR3 is 15 amino acids long. Germline CDR1 MNHEY, CDR2 SVGAGI. With V trimmed by 6 bases and J by 4 bases, 9 bases remained unmatched. CDR3 DNA sequence: TGTGCCAGCAGGTCCTCCGGGACAGGGAGCACTGAAGCTTTCTTT. Protein: CASRSSGTGSTEAFF.

The chain employs TRBV16 and TRBJ2-2; D might be TRBD1 (5 bases). The CDR3 runs to 15 residues. From germline, CDR1 is KGHSY and CDR2 FQNENV. Trimming removed 4 bases from V and 3 bases from J, with 12 bases in between. CDR3 bases: TGTGCCAGCAGCCCCCTCCAAGGGGACACCGGGGAGCTGTTTTTT. Translated: CASSPLQGDTGELFF.

The rearrangement uses TRBV28 and TRBJ1-2; D perhaps matches TRBD1 (6 bases). Germline CDR1 is MDHEN and CDR2 is SYDVKM. The CDR3 runs to 11 residues. V was shortened by 8 bases and J by 5 bases, with 9 bases between the two germline ends. The DNA for the CDR3 is TGTGCCAGCTTCCAGGGGTATGGCTACACCTTC. This sequence encodes CASFQGYGYTF.

This clone was counted between two and nine times. The chain couples TRBV19 to TRBJ1-6; a weak D match, TRBD1 (6 bases). CDR1 and CDR2 (germline): LNHDA, SQIVND (reference sequence). This CDR3 is built from 14 residues. The germline V and J ends were trimmed by 5 bases and 9 bases, with 14 bases remaining between them. The CDR3 nucleotides are TGTGCCAGTAGTCCAGGGGCCAGGAGTTCACCCCTCCACTTT. Protein: CASSPGARSSPLHF.

The chain is built from TRBV10-3 and TRBJ1-1; TRBD1 matches at 9 bases. CDR3 size: 15 residues. Germline V gene data show CDR1 as ENHRY and CDR2 as SYGVKD. The J segment lost 5 bases and the V segment lost 3 bases, leaving 7 bases of the junction unmatched. Here the CDR3 DNA reads TGTGCCATCAGTGATCACAGGGGGCCGGCGACTGAAGCTTTCTTT. Protein sequence: CAISDHRGPATEAFF.

J is TRBJ2-7 and V is TRBV21-1; TRBD1 reflects the table's D call only, with no check against the DNA. TRBV21-1 is a pseudogene. CDR3 length: 13 residues. CDR3 sequence (DNA): TGTGCCAGCAGCTTCAGGGTCTGCTACGAGCAGTACTTC. Its translation: CASSFRVCYEQYF.